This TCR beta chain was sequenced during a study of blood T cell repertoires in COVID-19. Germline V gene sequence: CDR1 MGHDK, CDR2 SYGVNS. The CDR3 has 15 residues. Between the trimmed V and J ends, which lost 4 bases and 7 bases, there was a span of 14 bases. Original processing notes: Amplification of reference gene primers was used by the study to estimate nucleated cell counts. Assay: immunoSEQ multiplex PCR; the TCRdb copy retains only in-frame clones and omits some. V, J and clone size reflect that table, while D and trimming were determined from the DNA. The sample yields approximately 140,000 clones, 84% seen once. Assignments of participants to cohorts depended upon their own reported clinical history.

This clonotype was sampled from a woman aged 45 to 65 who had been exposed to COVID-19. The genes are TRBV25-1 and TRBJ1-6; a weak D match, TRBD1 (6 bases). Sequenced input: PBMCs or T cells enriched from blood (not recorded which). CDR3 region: CASSGRGSSNSPLHF. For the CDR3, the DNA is TGTGCCAGCAGTGGAAGGGGGAGTTCGAATTCACCCCTCCACTTT.